This T cell receptor (beta chain) was profiled in a study of blood T cell repertoires in COVID-19 (dated by TCRdb to about 2020). Study-wide context: Collaborator samples came from the United States, Italy and Spain and covered acute and convalescent phases of COVID-19. The material from the prospective study consisted of cDNA or gDNA derived from T cells, B-cell-depleted T cells, or PBMCs. The dataset comprised deeply sampled blood TCRbeta repertoires from subjects exposed to, actively infected with, or recovered from COVID-19. The repertoires were released in a freely available public database meant as a resource for research on the immune response to SARS-CoV-2. Samples were obtained from the ongoing ImmuneRACE study (first 160 participants) and from 1,254 subjects provided by 6 global collaborators. Nearly every sample came with metadata listing a de-identified subject ID, COVID-19 status, age in years and sex. Where HLA class I and class II types were available, the types were taken from metadata supplied by the sample provider, not from assay-based typing.

Whole blood was collected in K2EDTA tubes by collaborating institutions according to the institutions' own protocols. Collaborator samples were shipped for TCRbeta analysis as frozen whole blood, isolated PBMCs, or DNA extracted from either sample type. The paper as a whole reports these results and caveats: Clinical and demographic metadata were provided uncurated, with the amount varying by source and participant.

TCRbeta CDR3 regions were amplified from genomic DNA by means of the immunoSEQ Assay, a bias-controlled multiplex PCR. The source study handled its data this way. The number of nucleated cells in each sample was estimated from the amplification of reference gene primers within the assay. To quantify the absolute abundance of each unique TCRbeta CDR3 rearrangement, sequence reads were collapsed and filtered. For each sample, productive Simpson clonality was calculated as the square root of Simpson's diversity index across productive rearrangements. TCRdb holds this immuneACCESS table with in-frame rearrangements only. Some clones are missing; in checked studies, unresolved V genes explain under half, and the rest has no known cause. From that table come the V and J calls and clone size; the DNA was used to work out D and trimming. Recorded for this sample are about 170,000 clones; 80% to 85% of them occurred a single time. The ten largest clones take up about a tenth of the sample.

With respect to this clone: Its antigen has not been determined. No quality values exist for individual bases; no much larger clone is one base distant.

Material for sequencing was peripheral blood. The TCR was taken from a man in his 70s with active or convalescent COVID-19.

The DNA reads as follows: TGTGCCAGCAGTTACCTGACAGGGTTGGATCAGCCCCAGCATTTT. Its translation is CASSYLTGLDQPQHF. The rearranged segments are TRBV6-6 and TRBJ1-5; TRBD1 matches 7 bases in the middle. There are 15 amino acids in the CDR3, from cysteine to phenylalanine inclusive. Just the 45-base CDR3 DNA is kept, in frame starting at base 1. The germline V gene (reference sequence) yields MNHNY for CDR1 and SVGAGI for CDR2. Clipping removes 2 bases from V and 5 bases from J, with 6 as the unmatched junction base count.